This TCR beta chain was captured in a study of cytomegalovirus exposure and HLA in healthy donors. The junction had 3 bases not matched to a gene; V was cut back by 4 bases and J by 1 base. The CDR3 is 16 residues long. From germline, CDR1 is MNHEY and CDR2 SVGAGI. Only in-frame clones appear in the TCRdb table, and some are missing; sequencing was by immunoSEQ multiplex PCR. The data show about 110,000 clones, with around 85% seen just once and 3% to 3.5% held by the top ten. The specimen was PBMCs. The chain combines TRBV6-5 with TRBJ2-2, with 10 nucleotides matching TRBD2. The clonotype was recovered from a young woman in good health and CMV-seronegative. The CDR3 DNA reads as TGTGCCAGCAGTTTAGTAGCGGGGGGGAACACCGGGGAGCTGTTTTTT. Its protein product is CASSLVAGGNTGELFF.